This T cell receptor beta chain was sequenced for a study of T cells after posttransplantation cyclophosphamide. The protocol was immunoSEQ multiplex PCR, while the TCRdb copy is restricted to in-frame clones and leaves out a portion. The sample carries about 21,000 clones, nearly 99% recorded once. Study results and limitations: TRB overlap between skin or GI tissue T cells and blood was limited. Recipient CMV seropositivity and CMV reactivation strongly tracked TRB clonality.

Concerning this clone: Its antigen is unidentified.

The CDR3 has 15 residues. The junction had 5 bases not matched to a gene; V was cut back by 5 bases and J by 0 bases. In germline, CDR1 is LGHNA, CDR2 YSLEER. The related graft donor's blood sample was taken on the day of bone marrow donation. The naive gate required viable CD3+CD4+ or CD3+CD8+ cells with CCR7+CD45RA+CD45RO-CD95-CD27+CD28+ phenotype. Sequenced: naive CD8+ T cells sorted from PBMCs. The V gene is TRBV4-3, the J gene TRBJ2-3; 7 positions agree with TRBD2. The receptor was isolated from a man aged 35-49 years in good health, CMV-negative, and a related stem cell transplant donor. CDR3 amino acids: CASSTLGRSTDTQYF. CDR3 sequence (DNA): TGCGCCAGCAGCACACTCGGGAGGAGCACAGATACGCAGTATTTT.